This T cell receptor (beta chain) originates from a study of T cell responses to AZD1222 COVID-19 vaccine. Notes on the study in general: After the peak T cell response, and only then, were repertoires sampled. The donor cohort was predominantly white British with a female majority, and clonal diversity may have been underestimated. Spike as a whole was targeted by vaccine-associated CD4 TCRs, dominant at 160-218 and 743-854.

Trimming cost V 4 bases and J 0 bases, with 13 bases left between them. Germline V gives CDR1 SGHRS, CDR2 YFSETQ. The CDR3 has 15 amino acids. Data came from immunoSEQ multiplex PCR; TCRdb stores just in-frame clones and leaves some out. Of some 99,000 clones listed, 88% are singletons. As concerns this clone: Antigen specificity is unknown.

The TCR sequence derives from an adult in good health. The chain is built from TRBV5-1 and TRBJ1-2; maybe TRBD1 (5 bases). The sample was peripheral blood, taken on day 0 of MenACWY control vaccination. This CDR3 is CASSPEVGANYGYTF. The CDR3 DNA reads as TGCGCCAGCAGCCCGGAAGTGGGGGCTAACTATGGCTACACCTTC.